Included here is one T cell receptor (beta chain) sequence, with context. What antigen it recognizes has not been identified. Per-base quality was not reported, and no clone a single base away is much larger than it. TCRbeta CDR3 regions were amplified from genomic DNA using the immunoSEQ Assay, a bias-controlled multiplex PCR. Processing in the source paper ran as follows. The number of nucleated cells in each sample was estimated by amplification of reference gene primers within the assay. To quantify the absolute abundance of each unique TCRbeta CDR3 rearrangement, sequence reads were collapsed and filtered. For each sample, productive Simpson clonality was calculated by taking the square root of Simpson's diversity index across productive rearrangements. TCRdb's version of the immuneACCESS table is confined to in-frame rearrangements and falls short of the full clone set. An unresolved V gene accounts for under half of the shortfall where checked; the remainder is of unknown origin. Clone size and V and J calls were adopted from that table, with D and trimming inferred from the DNA. In this sample the table shows about 150,000 clones, 75% to 90% of which occur a single time. The biggest ten clones account for approximately 3.8% of the sample.

The CDR3 contains 17 residues, cysteine and phenylalanine counted. Left in the record is the CDR3 DNA by itself, 51 bases read in frame from the first base. V ends up 5 bases short and J 4 bases short, with an unmatched junction base count of 11. Taken from the germline V gene (reference sequence), the CDR1 and CDR2 loops are LGHDT and YNNKEL. Participants in the prospective study were enrolled through a virtual design, were aged roughly 18 to 100 years, and lived in under 25 United States geographic areas. Cohort assignment in the prospective study relied on participant-reported clinical history from a screening survey and a study questionnaire. Exposed participants had been in contact with someone with a PCR-confirmed or clinician-diagnosed COVID-19 case within 2 weeks of study entry. In the prospective study, mobile phlebotomists collected whole blood, serum and a nasopharyngeal or oropharyngeal swab from each participant. Over a roughly 2-month period, participants in the prospective study had the option of providing additional blood draws and questionnaires. Blood samples from the prospective study were shipped frozen or at room temperature prior to DNA extraction.

These data belong to a study of blood T cell repertoires in COVID-19 (dated by TCRdb to 2019 to 2021). Concerning the study at large: The collaborator samples originated in the United States, Italy and Spain and spanned the acute and convalescent phases of COVID-19. The prospective study material was composed of cDNA or gDNA derived from T cells, B-cell-depleted T cells, or PBMCs. The dataset comprised deeply sampled blood TCRbeta repertoires from subjects exposed to, actively infected with, or recovered from COVID-19. A freely available public database, intended as a resource for researchers studying the immune response to SARS-CoV-2, is where the repertoires were released. Samples were obtained from the ongoing ImmuneRACE study (first 160 participants) and from 1,254 subjects provided by 6 global collaborators. The sample metadata nearly always contained a de-identified subject ID, COVID-19 status, age in years and sex. HLA class I and class II types, where available, came from metadata supplied by the sample provider rather than from assay-based typing. Results and caveats for the whole study, not just this receptor: The amount of clinical and demographic metadata varied by source and participant and was provided uncurated.

This chain is built from TRBV3-1 (or the pseudogene TRBV3-2) and TRBJ2-2, with TRBD1 identical over 9 junction bases. The receptor was isolated from a woman aged 40 to 50 who had been exposed to COVID-19. Material: PBMCs or T cells enriched from blood (not recorded which). This receptor has the CDR3 CASSEPGQGIGTGELFF. The base sequence is TGTGCCAGCAGCGAACCGGGACAGGGAATTGGCACCGGGGAGCTGTTTTTT.